The entry below gives a single T cell receptor (beta chain) sequence along with its context. Its target is unknown. The sample carries other DNA sequences with the same CDR3. Between the trimmed V and J ends, which lost 4 bases and 6 bases, there was a span of 15 bases. This CDR3 region has 13 residues. Germline V gives CDR1 SQVTM, CDR2 ANQGSEA. These data belong to a study of cytomegalovirus exposure and HLA in healthy donors. The study, taken as a whole, reports: Productive rates of about 90% or about 30% were seen for most TCR beta V segments in an earlier analysis. Common viral pathogens seemed, in a later analysis, to connect with several of the most significant clusters.

The PCR employed 60 Vbeta primers together with 13 Jbeta primers. Assay: immunoSEQ multiplex PCR; the TCRdb copy retains only in-frame clones and omits some. Here the sample spans 96,000 or so clones, about four fifths being singletons. This chain uses TRBV29-1 with TRBJ1-2; no reliable D call. The sample was PBMCs. This receptor was identified in a female donor in good health and CMV-seropositive. The CDR3 here is CSVAGFGYDGYTF. The CDR3 DNA reads as TGCAGCGTTGCAGGTTTTGGATATGATGGCTACACCTTC.